This T cell receptor beta chain was sequenced in a study of CD8 T cells in ankylosing spondylitis. General study results and limits: Blood of patients with ankylosing spondylitis appeared to be characterized by a TCR beta motif of several highly homologous variants. According to the report, clones linked to the disease were significantly enriched in matched synovial fluid samples taken from ankylosing spondylitis patients. Some motif variants had been reported before (in reactive arthritis synovial fluid and blood).

TCRdb re-called the 5' RACE reads through MiXCR, storing one row per CDR3 protein. The profile shows fewer than 130,000 distinct CDR3 sequences, nearly 25% of them singletons. Germline V CDR1 and CDR2: SQVTM, ANQGSEA. The CDR3 runs to 13 residues. J was trimmed by 8 bases and V by 6 bases; bases with no gene match: 11. On this clonotype itself: Antigen specificity is unknown.

Sequencing was carried out using synovial fluid, either unsorted or a sorted T cell fraction (not recorded which). This rearrangement joins TRBV29-1 to TRBJ1-1, with 8 bases aligning to TRBD1. The sequence derives from a male donor with ankylosing spondylitis. CDR3 bases: TGCAGCGTCTCGGGACAGGCTTGGGGGGAAGCTTTCTTT. It encodes CSVSGQAWGEAFF. The variable domain in full, completed from reference TRBV29-1 and TRBJ1-1, reads SAVISQKPSRDICQRGTSLTIQCQVDSQVTMMFWYRQQPGQSLTLIATANQGSEATYESGFVIDKFPISRPNLTFSTLTVSNMSPEDSSIYLCSVSGQAWGEAFFGQGTRLTVV.